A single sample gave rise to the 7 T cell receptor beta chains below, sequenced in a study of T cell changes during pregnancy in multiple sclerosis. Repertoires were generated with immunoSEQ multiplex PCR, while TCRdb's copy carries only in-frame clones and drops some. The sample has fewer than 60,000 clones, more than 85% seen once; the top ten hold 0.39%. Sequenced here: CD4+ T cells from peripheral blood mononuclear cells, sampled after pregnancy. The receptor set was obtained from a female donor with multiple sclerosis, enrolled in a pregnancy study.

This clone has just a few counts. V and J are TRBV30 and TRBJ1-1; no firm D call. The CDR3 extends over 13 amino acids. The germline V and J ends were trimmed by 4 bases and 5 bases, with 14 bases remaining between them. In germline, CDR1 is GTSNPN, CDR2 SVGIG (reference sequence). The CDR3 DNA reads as TGTGCCTGGAATTTCCGGAGATTAACTGAAGCTTTCTTT. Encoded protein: CAWNFRRLTEAFF.

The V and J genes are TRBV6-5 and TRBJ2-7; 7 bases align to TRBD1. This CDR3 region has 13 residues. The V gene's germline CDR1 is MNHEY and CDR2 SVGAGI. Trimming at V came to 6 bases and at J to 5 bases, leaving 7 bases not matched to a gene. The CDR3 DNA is TGTGCCAGCAGAGAAGCGACAGGGAACGAGCAGTACTTC. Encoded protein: CASREATGNEQYF.

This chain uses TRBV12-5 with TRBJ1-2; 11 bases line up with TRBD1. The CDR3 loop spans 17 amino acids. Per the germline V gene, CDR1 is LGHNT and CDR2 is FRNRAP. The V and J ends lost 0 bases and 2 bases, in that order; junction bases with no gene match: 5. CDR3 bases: TGTGCTAGTGGTTTGGTTCCAGGACAGGGGGCAAACTATGGCTACACCTTC. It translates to CASGLVPGQGANYGYTF.

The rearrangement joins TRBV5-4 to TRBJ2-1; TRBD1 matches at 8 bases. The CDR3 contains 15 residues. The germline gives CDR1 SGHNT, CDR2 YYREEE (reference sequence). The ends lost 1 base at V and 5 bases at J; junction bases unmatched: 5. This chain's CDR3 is CASSLNARGHNEQFF. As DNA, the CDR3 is TGTGCCAGCAGCTTGAACGCCAGGGGGCACAATGAGCAGTTCTTC.

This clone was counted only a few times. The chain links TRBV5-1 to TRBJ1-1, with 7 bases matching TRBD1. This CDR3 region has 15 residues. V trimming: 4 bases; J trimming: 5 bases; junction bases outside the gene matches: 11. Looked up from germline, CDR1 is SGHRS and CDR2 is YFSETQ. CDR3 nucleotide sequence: TGCGCCAGCAGCGACCCGACAGGGCGAGGAACTGAAGCTTTCTTT. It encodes CASSDPTGRGTEAFF.

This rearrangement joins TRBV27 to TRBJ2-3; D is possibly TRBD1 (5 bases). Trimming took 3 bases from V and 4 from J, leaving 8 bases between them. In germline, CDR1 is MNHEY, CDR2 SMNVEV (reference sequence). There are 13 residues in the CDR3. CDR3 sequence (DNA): TGTGCCAGCAGTTTTAAGGGGTCAGATACGCAGTATTTT. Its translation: CASSFKGSDTQYF.

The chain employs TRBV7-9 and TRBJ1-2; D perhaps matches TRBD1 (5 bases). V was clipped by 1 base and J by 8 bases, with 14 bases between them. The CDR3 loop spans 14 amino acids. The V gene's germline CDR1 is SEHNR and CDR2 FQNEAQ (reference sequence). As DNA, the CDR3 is TGTGCCAGCAGCTTAGTTGGGGCGGTGAGGGGCTACACCTTC. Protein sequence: CASSLVGAVRGYTF.